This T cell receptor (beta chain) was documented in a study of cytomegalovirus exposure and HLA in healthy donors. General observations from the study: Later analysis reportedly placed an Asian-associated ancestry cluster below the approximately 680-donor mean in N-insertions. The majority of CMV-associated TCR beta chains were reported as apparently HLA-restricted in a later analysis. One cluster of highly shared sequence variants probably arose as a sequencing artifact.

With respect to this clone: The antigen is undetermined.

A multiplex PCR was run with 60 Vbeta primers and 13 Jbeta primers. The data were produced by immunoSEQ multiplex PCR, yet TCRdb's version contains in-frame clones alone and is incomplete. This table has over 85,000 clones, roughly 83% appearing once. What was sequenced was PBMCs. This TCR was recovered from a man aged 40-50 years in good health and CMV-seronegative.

The CDR3 DNA follows: TGTGCCAGCAGCTTTCGGACTAGCGGGGGGGCCCAAAACATTCAGTACTTC. This gives the protein CASSFRTSGGAQNIQYF. The chain uses TRBV7-2 and TRBJ2-4; 15 bases map to TRBD2. Germline loops: CDR1 SGHTA, CDR2 FQGNSA. There are 17 residues in the CDR3. After removal of 3 bases from V and 5 bases from J, the junction contained 5 bases not matched to a gene.